Given below is one TCR beta chain in context. There are 15 residues in the CDR3. Trimming at V came to 4 bases and at J to 7 bases, leaving 10 bases not matched to a gene. The germline V gene has CDR1 SGHNT and CDR2 YYREEE (reference sequence). This sample is part of a study of T cell changes during pregnancy in multiple sclerosis. Assay: immunoSEQ multiplex PCR; the TCRdb copy retains only in-frame clones and omits some. Altogether tens of thousands of clones are present, approximately 92% being singletons, with the ten largest covering approximately 2.2%. The TCR was taken from a female donor with multiple sclerosis, enrolled in a pregnancy study. The gene calls are TRBV5-4 and TRBJ2-7, with TRBD1 matching 11 bases. The material sequenced was peripheral blood, taken in the first trimester of pregnancy. The CDR3 loop reads CASSHPDRGLGEQYF. In nucleotides, the CDR3 is TGTGCCAGCAGCCACCCGGACAGGGGGCTAGGAGAGCAGTACTTC. The full variable domain, completed using reference TRBV5-4 and TRBJ2-7, is ETGVTQSPTHLIKTRGQQVTLRCSSQSGHNTVSWYQQALGQGPQFIFQYYREEENGRGNFPPRFSGLQFPNYSSELNVNALELDDSALYLCASSHPDRGLGEQYFGPGTRLTVT.